A single sample is the source of the 28 T cell receptor beta chains below, sequenced in a study of tumor and adjacent non-tumor tissue in lung cancer. This sample's RNA came from whole unsorted tissue. The library came from three nested PCR rounds adapted from ARM-PCR protocols. TCRdb recomputed calls from the multiplex PCR reads with MiXCR, one row per CDR3 protein. Here the sample spans approximately 150,000 distinct CDR3 sequences, approximately 66% being singletons. Material for sequencing was lung tumor tissue. The receptors were gathered from a man aged 55 to 69 with small cell lung cancer.

Points on this clonotype: This may be a read error, as it is one base from a much larger clone. The chain recombines TRBV29-1 with TRBJ2-7, with 10 nucleotides matching TRBD1. Germline values: CDR1 SQVTM, CDR2 ANQGSEA. The junction had 25 bases not matched to a gene; V was cut back by 6 bases and J by 2 bases. The CDR3 runs to 20 residues. Here the CDR3 reads CSVLNSMLTGQGRPPYEQYV. CDR3 coding DNA: TGCAGCGTCTTGAATTCTATGCTCACGGGACAGGGGCGTCCCCCCTACGAGCAGTACGTC.

About this clonotype: The CDR3 ends on some other residue instead of the conserved phenylalanine or tryptophan, so this is likely a read error. The chain employs TRBV20-1 and TRBJ2-1, with D possibly TRBD1 on 5 matching bases. Germline CDR1 and CDR2: DFQATT and SNEGSKA (reference sequence). The CDR3 is 19 residues long. This chain's CDR3 is CSARARGGLGQGSYNEQFS. The CDR3 DNA follows: TGCAGTGCCAGAGCTCGTGGTGGTCTGGGTCAGGGTTCCTACAATGAGCAGTTCTCC.

V and J are TRBV7-9 and TRBJ1-1; possibly TRBD1 for D (5 bases). Germline CDR1 SEHNR, CDR2 FQNEAQ (reference sequence). The CDR3 consists of 14 residues. V was pared by 1 base and J by 4 bases, with 10 bases between. DNA for the CDR3: TGTGCCAGCAGCTTAGGAGGGGATTCCACTGAAGCTTTCTTT. Translation gives CASSLGGDSTEAFF.

This clonotype appeared many times. The CDR3 coding sequence is TGCAGCGTTGGGCGCCCTGAAGCTTTCTTT. The encoded protein is CSVGRPEAFF. The rearrangement joins TRBV29-1 to TRBJ1-1; D ambiguous. The CDR3 consists of 10 residues. Germline CDR1 SQVTM, CDR2 ANQGSEA. V was pared by 4 bases and J by 6 bases, with 6 bases between.

This sequence joins TRBV30 and TRBJ2-3; D gene uncertain. The CDR3 has 11 amino acids. In germline, CDR1 is GTSNPN, CDR2 SVGIG (reference sequence). Trimming cost V 3 bases and J 6 bases, with 7 bases left between them. Here the CDR3 DNA reads TGTGCCTGGAGCCACATGGATACGCAGTATTTT. Translated, it gives CAWSHMDTQYF.

In this sample, this clonotype turned up once. With a much larger clone just one base away, this may be a read error. This sequence joins TRBV20-1 and TRBJ2-3; 8 bases fit TRBD1. In germline, CDR1 is DFQATT, CDR2 SNEGSKA (reference sequence). The junction had 3 bases not matched to a gene; V was cut back by 3 bases and J by 4 bases. CDR3 length: 13 residues. CDR3 amino acids: CSASQGAPDTQYF. CDR3 DNA sequence: TGCAGTGCTAGTCAGGGGGCCCCAGATACGCAGTATTTT.

As regards this clonotype: A much larger clonotype is one base distant, so this may be a read error. The CDR3, as DNA: TGTGCCAGCAGTTTCCATGACAGGATCACTGAAGCTTCCTTT. It encodes CASSFHDRITEASF. The chain has TRBV12-3 or TRBV12-4 and TRBJ1-1, with TRBD1 as a possible D gene (6 bases). The CDR3 spans 14 residues.

Regarding this clonotype: It is likely a read error, because the conserved phenylalanine at the end of the CDR3 is missing. The V call is TRBV6-5, the J call TRBJ2-7; possibly TRBD2 for D (6 bases). Germline lookup yields CDR1 MNHEY and CDR2 SVGAGI. This CDR3 has 12 residues. The CDR3 DNA is TGCGCCAGCAGCCGGGACTTTTACGAGCAGTACTTA. It is translated as CASSRDFYEQYL.

This chain uses TRBV11-2 with TRBJ1-1, with 7 nucleotides matching TRBD1. This CDR3 has 13 residues. Per germline, CDR1 SGHAT and CDR2 FQNNGV. Germline trimming cut 1 base from V and 8 bases from J; bases unmatched to any gene: 4. The CDR3 sequence is CASSLGEGAEAFF. As DNA, the CDR3 is TGTGCCAGCAGCTTAGGGGAGGGGGCAGAAGCTTTCTTT.

This clonotype was found many times. The chain combines TRBV6-2 or TRBV6-3 with TRBJ1-6; weak D call: TRBD1 (6 bases). Trimming shortened V by 2 bases and J by 11 bases, and 19 bases separated the two germline ends. This CDR3 has 16 amino acids. From germline, CDR1 is MNHEY and CDR2 SVGEGT. In nucleotides, the CDR3 is TGTGCCAGCAGTTACGGGGTCATCACAGGGTTAACACCCCTCCACTTT. Translated: CASSYGVITGLTPLHF.

A remark on this clonotype: A read error is possible here, since a much larger clone lies one base away. The genes are TRBV4-2 and TRBJ2-7, with D possibly matching TRBD2 (6 bases). Trimming took off 1 base at V and 4 bases at J, with 11 bases between the two ends. The CDR3 loop spans 14 amino acids. Germline CDR1 LGHNA, CDR2 YNFKEQ. In nucleotides, the CDR3 is TGTGCCAGCAGCCAAGGCGCGGGGAGGTACGAGCAGTACTTC. Translated: CASSQGAGRYEQYF.

With regard to this clonotype: It may be a read error: a sequence one base away is much more abundant. V is TRBV20-1 and J is TRBJ2-1; the match to TRBD2 covers 9 bases. The J segment lost 6 bases and the V segment lost 5 bases, leaving 8 bases of the junction unmatched. This CDR3 is built from 14 residues. Per germline, CDR1 DFQATT and CDR2 SNEGSKA (reference sequence). CDR3 sequence: CSAVSGRWINEQFF. For the CDR3, the DNA is TGCAGTGCTGTTAGCGGGAGATGGATCAATGAGCAGTTCTTC.

The chain has TRBV20-1 and TRBJ2-1; 12 positions agree with TRBD2. The CDR3 runs 15 residues. The V segment lost 1 base and the J segment 6 bases; nucleotides outside the gene matches: 4. Per germline, CDR1 DFQATT and CDR2 SNEGSKA (reference sequence). The CDR3 protein is CSARGLAGAGNEQFF. CDR3 sequence (DNA): TGCAGTGCTAGAGGACTAGCGGGAGCCGGCAATGAGCAGTTCTTC.

With regard to this clonotype: A much larger clone sits a single nucleotide away, making a read error possible. The chain employs TRBV20-1 and TRBJ2-5; perhaps TRBD1 as D (5 bases). CDR3 length: 13 residues. Deletions cut 5 bases from V and 5 bases from J, with 15 bases between. In germline, CDR1 is DFQATT, CDR2 SNEGSKA (reference sequence). CDR3 region: CSAQQDKGETQYF. CDR3 coding DNA: TGCAGTGCTCAACAGGACAAGGGCGAGACCCAGTACTTC.

To note about this clonotype: Possible read error: a much larger clone is one base away. V and J are TRBV5-1 and TRBJ2-3, with D maybe TRBD2 (5 bases). Per the germline V gene, CDR1 is SGHRS and CDR2 is YFSETQ. The CDR3 totals 14 residues. Trimming pared 7 bases from V and 4 bases from J, leaving 16 bases between. CDR3 loop: CASHAVNSADTQYF. The CDR3 DNA follows: TGCGCCAGCCATGCGGTAAATAGCGCAGATACGCAGTATTTT.

This clonotype occurred many times. The J gene is TRBJ2-7, the V gene TRBV6-5, with 7 bases lining up with TRBD1. V lost 8 bases and J lost 3; bases outside the gene matches: 7. The germline CDR1 and CDR2 sequences are MNHEY and SVGAGI. The CDR3 runs to 13 residues. The DNA of the CDR3 is TGTGCCAGCGCACAGGGGTCAAACTACGAGCAGTACTTC. It translates to CASAQGSNYEQYF.

This clonotype was seen only a few times. The gene calls are TRBV11-2 and TRBJ2-1, with TRBD1 as a possible D gene (5 bases). This CDR3 is built from 15 residues. The V and J ends lost 1 base and 12 bases respectively, with 19 bases between them. Germline CDR1 SGHAT, CDR2 FQNNGV. The CDR3 spells CASSLVGQGYNLQFF. The CDR3 bases are TGTGCCAGCAGCTTAGTAGGGCAGGGCTACAATTTGCAGTTCTTC.

Concerning this clonotype itself: The CDR3 does not end in the conserved phenylalanine or tryptophan, so this is likely a read error. This chain joins TRBV6-6 and TRBJ1-5; D unresolved. CDR1 is MNHNY, CDR2 SVGAGI, per germline (reference sequence). The CDR3 runs 12 residues. The CDR3 DNA sequence: TGTGCCAGTAGTTATTCTGGACAGCCCCAGCATTCT. Residues: CASSYSGQPQHS.

Of note for this clonotype: Mismatch with germline at one junction end may stem from a read error. V usage is TRBV28 and J usage is TRBJ2-2, with 9 bases matching TRBD1. In germline, CDR1 is MDHEN, CDR2 SYDVKM. The CDR3 consists of 12 residues. The CDR3 DNA follows: TGTGTAGGACAGGGGAACACCAGGGAGCTGTTTTTT. Translation: CVGQGNTRELFF.

Notes on this clonotype: A single base separates this from a much larger clone, so it may be a read error. This chain connects TRBV20-1 to TRBJ1-6; TRBD1 aligns across 8 bases. Germline V gene data show CDR1 as DFQATT and CDR2 as SNEGSKA (reference sequence). The CDR3 covers 14 residues. The CDR3 sequence: CSARVLTGGSSLHF. CDR3 DNA: TGCAGTGCTAGAGTTCTCACAGGGGGTTCATCCCTCCACTTT.

Points on this clonotype: The CDR3 does not end in the conserved phenylalanine or tryptophan, so this is likely a read error. The limits of the CDR3 on the DNA are not certain, so only TCRdb's listed CDR3 is given. The genes are TRBV11-2 and TRBJ2-5; the DNA was not compared with TRBD1, the D call given in the table. From its first to its last residue, the CDR3 has 12 amino acids. The germline V gene encodes CDR1 SGHAT and CDR2 FQNNGV. CDR3 amino acids: CASSVTGTKEYY.

Only one count was recorded for this clonotype. This chain connects TRBV2 to TRBJ2-3, with 10 bases identical to TRBD2. V was clipped by 8 bases and J by 4 bases; unmatched bases: 15. This CDR3 comprises 17 residues. CDR1 and CDR2 from the germline V gene are SNHLY and FYNNEI. CDR3 nucleotide sequence: TGTGCCAGCCTGCTTCAACGGGGACTAGCGTTTTCAGATACGCAGTATTTT. Translated, it gives CASLLQRGLAFSDTQYF.

This clonotype has only a few counts. A much larger clone lies one base from this, so it may be a read error. The rearrangement uses TRBV11-2 and TRBJ2-1; the match to TRBD1 covers 7 bases. Germline V gene data show CDR1 as SGHAT and CDR2 as FQNNGV. The CDR3 length is 14 residues. DNA of the CDR3: TGTGCCAGCGGCTTCCCGACAGGGCAGAGAGAGCAGTTCTTC. Translated: CASGFPTGQREQFF. The whole variable domain, remainder taken from reference TRBV11-2 and TRBJ2-1, is EAGVAQSPRYKIIEKRQSVAFWCNPISGHATLYWYQQILGQGPKLLIQFQNNGVVDDSQLPKDRFSAERLKGVDSTLKIQPAKLEDSAVYLCASGFPTGQREQFFGPGTRLTVL.

With respect to this clonotype: At one end the junction does not follow the germline gene, possibly because of a read error. CDR3 loop: CASSSKHGPRVNTEAFF. Written as DNA, the CDR3 is TGTGCCAGCAGCTCAAAGCACGGGCCAAGGGTAAACACTGAAGCTTTTTTT. V usage is TRBV11-2 and J usage is TRBJ1-1; unclear D gene. The CDR3 extends over 17 amino acids. From germline, CDR1 is SGHAT and CDR2 FQNNGV.

V is TRBV10-2 and J is TRBJ2-7, with 7 bases fitting TRBD2. CDR3 length: 13 amino acids. V lost 6 bases and J lost 0; bases outside the gene matches: 2. CDR1 and CDR2 from the germline V gene are WSHSY and SAAADI. The CDR3 spells CASRGLVSYEQYF. In DNA form, the CDR3 reads TGCGCCAGCAGAGGACTAGTCTCCTACGAGCAGTACTTC.

The J gene is TRBJ2-1, the V gene TRBV11-2; unclear D gene. This CDR3 comprises 13 residues. Germline-derived CDR1 and CDR2 are SGHAT and FQNNGV. Trimming removed 0 bases from V and 16 bases from J, with 16 bases in between. The CDR3, as DNA: TGTGCCAGCAGCTTAGATTTGAACGTGAGGCAATTCTTC. This sequence encodes CASSLDLNVRQFF.

Concerning this clonotype itself: The missing conserved phenylalanine or tryptophan at the end of this CDR3 makes a read error likely. The J gene is TRBJ1-1, the V gene TRBV11-2; 7 positions agree with TRBD1. In germline, CDR1 is SGHAT, CDR2 FQNNGV. The CDR3 extends over 15 amino acids. V lost 5 bases, J lost 0 bases, and 6 bases stayed unmatched. The CDR3 spells CASSIRQGMNTEAFY. The CDR3 coding sequence is TGTGCCAGCAGCATCAGACAGGGCATGAACACTGAAGCTTTCTAT.

Comment on this clonotype: This could be a read error, since a much larger clone is one nucleotide away. This chain links TRBV12-3 or TRBV12-4 with TRBJ2-3; a weak D match, TRBD2 (5 bases). Trimming shortened V by 3 bases and J by 1 base, and 11 bases separated the two germline ends. The CDR3 runs to 15 residues. For the CDR3, the DNA is TGTGCCAGCAGTTTTAGAGCGGCCGGCACAGATACGCAGTATTTT. It translates to CASSFRAAGTDTQYF.